Shown below are 13 T cell receptor beta chains from a single sample sequenced in a study of blood T cells in healthy people across ages. Sample-barcoded 5' priming and a J-beta primer mix drove a second PCR of roughly 6 to 12 cycles. TCRdb analysed the 5' RACE reads with MiXCR anew, one entry per CDR3 protein. The sample carries 1.5 million to 2 million distinct CDR3 sequences, about 39% recorded once. Sequenced sample: blood. Every receptor here comes from a human donor in good health.

This clonotype occurred a few times. The rearrangement joins TRBV10-3 to TRBJ2-1; D may be TRBD2 (5 bases). Germline CDR1 is ENHRY and CDR2 is SYGVKD. This CDR3 has 12 residues. V gave up 4 bases and J gave up 7 bases, with 8 bases separating them. CDR3 nucleotide sequence: TGTGCCATCAGTGGACTACTGAATGAGCAGTTCTTC. As protein: CAISGLLNEQFF.

J is TRBJ2-3 and V is TRBV3-1; TRBD2 might be the D (6 bases). The CDR3 length is 16 residues. V dropped 4 bases and J dropped 2 bases, with 16 bases sitting between them. Germline CDR1 reads LGHDT; CDR2 reads YNNKEL (reference sequence). CDR3 in amino acids: CASSRPGTSLTDTQYF. CDR3 nucleotides: TGTGCCAGCAGCCGCCCCGGGACTTCACTCACAGATACGCAGTATTTT.

The rearrangement joins TRBV7-6 to TRBJ2-7; D is perhaps TRBD1 or TRBD2 (5 bases each). CDR1 is SGHVS and CDR2 is FNYEAQ in the germline V gene. The CDR3 runs to 14 residues. Trimming took 2 bases from V and 2 from J, leaving 10 bases between them. DNA of the CDR3: TGTGCCAGCAGCTTATTCGGGACGACCTACGAGCAGTACTTC. Translated, it gives CASSLFGTTYEQYF. The full variable domain, with the rest looked up from reference TRBV7-6 and TRBJ2-7, is GAGVSQSPRYKVTKRGQDVALRCDPISGHVSLYWYRQALGQGPEFLTYFNYEAQQDKSGLPNDRFSAERPEGSISTLTIQRTEQRDSAMYRCASSLFGTTYEQYFGPGTRLTVT.

This clonotype was counted only a few times. The chain is built from TRBV4-2 and TRBJ2-7, with 7 bases that match TRBD1. CDR3 length: 18 amino acids. Germline loops: CDR1 LGHNA, CDR2 YNFKEQ. Trimming cost V 0 bases and J 2 bases; bases outside gene matches: 13. The CDR3 sequence is CASSQEPRRQGFPYEQYF. CDR3 nucleotide sequence: TGTGCCAGCAGCCAAGAGCCTCGTCGACAGGGATTCCCCTACGAGCAGTACTTC.

V and J are TRBV3-1 and TRBJ2-5; D may match TRBD1 or TRBD2 (6 bases each). CDR1 LGHDT and CDR2 YNNKEL come from the germline V gene (reference sequence). The CDR3 loop spans 14 amino acids. Trimming took off 3 bases at V and 1 base at J, with 9 bases between the two ends. This CDR3 reads CASSHRGPQETQYF. As DNA, the CDR3 is TGTGCCAGCAGCCACCGGGGGCCCCAAGAGACCCAGTACTTC.

This clonotype was detected many times. The chain's CDR3 is CASSLASGEGEQYF. The CDR3 nucleotides are TGTGCCAGCAGCTTAGCTAGCGGGGAAGGCGAGCAGTACTTC. The V gene is TRBV7-9, the J gene TRBJ2-7, with 8 nucleotides matching TRBD2. J lost 6 bases, V lost 0 bases, and 4 bases had no gene match. CDR3 length equals 14 residues. Germline CDR1 reads SEHNR; CDR2 reads FQNEAQ (reference sequence).

CDR3 sequence: CASSVGGAGEKLFF. The CDR3, as DNA: TGTGCCAGCAGTGTAGGGGGCGCGGGTGAAAAACTGTTTTTT. V is TRBV12-3 or TRBV12-4 and J is TRBJ1-4; TRBD1 aligns across 7 bases. V was pared by 5 bases and J by 7 bases, with 7 bases of the junction left unmatched. This CDR3 region has 14 residues.

This sequence joins TRBV7-9 and TRBJ1-2; tentative D call: TRBD1 (6 bases). CDR3 length equals 14 residues. The V end was cut by 5 bases, the J end by 3 bases, with 13 bases between. The germline V gene encodes CDR1 SEHNR and CDR2 FQNEAQ (reference sequence). The CDR3: CASSPTRTDYGYTF. CDR3 sequence (DNA): TGTGCCAGCAGCCCAACAAGGACAGACTATGGCTACACCTTC.

The genes are TRBV6-6 and TRBJ1-2; D perhaps matches TRBD1 (5 bases). Germline CDR1 reads MNHNY; CDR2 reads SVGAGI (reference sequence). The CDR3 loop spans 16 amino acids. V was cut by 0 bases and J by 1 base, with 12 bases left in between. The CDR3 loop reads CASSYSRQGHNYGYTF. For the CDR3, the DNA is TGTGCCAGCAGTTACTCAAGGCAGGGCCATAACTATGGCTACACCTTC.

In DNA form, the CDR3 reads TGTGCCAGCAGCTTAGGGCTCCGAGCGGGGGGCCTTAAAGAGACCCAGTACTTC. Translation: CASSLGLRAGGLKETQYF. The chain links TRBV7-2 to TRBJ2-5; 9 bases are a match to TRBD2. Per the germline V gene, CDR1 is SGHTA and CDR2 is FQGNSA. This CDR3 is built from 18 residues. Losses at the gene ends were 1 base for V and 3 bases for J; bases not matched to a gene: 12.

The chain recombines TRBV9 with TRBJ2-1, with a possible D match to TRBD2 (7 bases). The CDR3 contains 19 residues. V was trimmed by 4 bases and J by 0 bases, leaving 23 bases between them. In germline, CDR1 is SGDLS, CDR2 YYNGEE. CDR3 bases: TGTGCCAGCAGCCCAAATCGGGGGGCCCTTGAGAGCTCCTACAATGAGCAGTTCTTC. It codes for CASSPNRGALESSYNEQFF.

In its sample, this clonotype was seen a few times. J is TRBJ1-5 and V is TRBV5-1; D remains ambiguous. This CDR3 is 13 amino acids long. In germline, CDR1 is SGHRS, CDR2 YFSETQ. The germline V and J ends were trimmed by 4 bases and 4 bases, with 9 bases remaining between them. The CDR3 loop reads CASSPEPNQPQHF. In DNA form, the CDR3 reads TGCGCCAGCAGCCCGGAACCGAATCAGCCCCAGCATTTT.

The chain couples TRBV18 to TRBJ2-5, with 10 bases matching TRBD1. J lost 2 bases, V lost 4 bases, and 4 bases had no gene match. Germline V gives CDR1 KGHSH, CDR2 LQKENI. This CDR3 has 15 amino acids. CDR3 in amino acids: CASSLGTGEQETQYF. For the CDR3, the DNA is TGTGCCAGCTCACTTGGGACAGGGGAGCAAGAGACCCAGTACTTC.